One sample yielded the 19 T cell receptor beta chains listed below, sequenced in a study of response to subunit inactivated influenza vaccine. TCRdb reprocessed the RT-PCR reads via MiXCR and lists one record per CDR3 protein. Of approximately 500,000 distinct CDR3 sequences listed, less than 25% are singletons. The sample was also reused in another study, on T cells expressing NK-cell markers. From that study: Synthesis of TCR beta cDNA relied on 5'RACE template switching carrying UMIs.

The sample in question was CD4+ T cells sorted from PBMCs, obtained about 11 days after vaccination. These receptors came from a man aged 50 to 59 who received an inactivated influenza vaccine.

This clonotype turned up a few times. J is TRBJ2-5 and V is TRBV18; the D is unclear. V was shortened by 2 bases and J by 3 bases, with 7 bases between the two germline ends. CDR1 is KGHSH and CDR2 is LQKENI in the germline V gene. The CDR3 is made up of 13 amino acids. The CDR3 bases are TGTGCCAGCTCACCAGGCACCGAAGAGACCCAGTACTTC. As protein: CASSPGTEETQYF.

This clonotype was observed a handful of times. The V gene is TRBV4-3, the J gene TRBJ2-1; 9 positions agree with TRBD2. Germline CDR1 and CDR2: LGHNA and YSLEER. The V and J ends lost 2 bases and 5 bases, in that order; junction bases with no gene match: 7. The CDR3 is made up of 16 amino acids. This chain's CDR3 is CASSQRASGANNEQFF. CDR3 DNA sequence: TGCGCCAGCAGCCAACGGGCTAGCGGGGCAAACAATGAGCAGTTCTTC.

This clonotype occurred a few times. The chain joins TRBV24-1 to TRBJ1-5; 7 bases are shared with TRBD1. Germline CDR1 reads KGHDR; CDR2 reads SFDVKD. This CDR3 region has 14 residues. Trimming removed 5 bases from V and 3 bases from J; junction bases left unmatched: 3. CDR3 residues: CATSGQGPNQPQHF. The CDR3 bases are TGTGCCACCAGTGGACAGGGCCCCAATCAGCCCCAGCATTTT.

This rearrangement joins TRBV7-9 to TRBJ2-5; D is ambiguous. The CDR3 is made up of 14 amino acids. Looked up from germline, CDR1 is SEHNR and CDR2 is FQNEAQ (reference sequence). V shed 5 bases and J shed 6 bases, with 16 bases lying between them. CDR3: CASSRGPAHQTQYF. CDR3 DNA: TGTGCCAGCAGCAGAGGACCTGCGCATCAGACCCAGTACTTC.

About this clonotype: A read error may produce the germline difference seen at one junction end. The chain employs TRBV7-7 and TRBJ2-6, with TRBD2 as a possible D gene (6 bases). CDR3 length equals 17 residues. CDR1 is SSHAT and CDR2 is FNYEAQ in the germline V gene (reference sequence). The CDR3 sequence: CASSLAVGGLGANVLTF. The DNA of the CDR3 is TGTGCTAGCAGCTTAGCGGTCGGTGGTTTAGGGGCCAACGTCCTGACTTTC.

This clonotype was counted a few times. The chain employs TRBV4-3 and TRBJ1-4, with D possibly matching TRBD1 (6 bases). Trimming pared 0 bases from V and 6 bases from J, leaving 17 bases between. CDR3 length: 17 amino acids. Germline V gene data show CDR1 as LGHNA and CDR2 as YSLEER. CDR3 amino acids: CASSQDQGQPSYEKLFF. In DNA, the CDR3 is TGCGCCAGCAGCCAAGATCAAGGACAGCCCTCGTATGAAAAACTGTTTTTT.

V usage is TRBV6-1 and J usage is TRBJ1-6; D remains ambiguous. CDR1 and CDR2 (germline): MNHNS, SASEGT. The length of the CDR3 is 15 residues. Trimming shortened V by 6 bases and J by 7 bases, and 16 bases separated the two germline ends. CDR3 region: CASRLRQGVNSPLHF. The CDR3 nucleotides are TGTGCCAGCAGACTACGACAAGGTGTGAATTCACCCCTCCACTTT.

The chain links TRBV20-1 to TRBJ1-2; TRBD1 is a possible D gene (6 bases). The germline gives CDR1 DFQATT, CDR2 SNEGSKA (reference sequence). Trimming cost V 6 bases and J 4 bases, with 12 bases left between them. This CDR3 is 12 amino acids long. The CDR3 nucleotides read TGCAGTGCGATAGCAGGGGCCTATGGCTACACCTTC. This encodes CSAIAGAYGYTF.

This clonotype was seen a few times. V usage is TRBV10-3 and J usage is TRBJ1-2, with D hard to call. Between the trimmed V and J ends, which lost 3 bases and 0 bases, there was a span of 5 bases. This CDR3 spans 13 amino acids. The V gene's germline CDR1 is ENHRY and CDR2 SYGVKD. The CDR3 nucleotides read TGTGCCATCAGTGACAAGTCTAACTATGGCTACACCTTC. As protein: CAISDKSNYGYTF.

The chain is built from TRBV10-2 and TRBJ1-4, with D tentatively TRBD1 (5 bases). CDR1 is WSHSY and CDR2 is SAAADI in the germline V gene. V was pared by 7 bases and J by 8 bases, with 14 bases between. The CDR3 has 13 amino acids. CDR3 DNA: TGCGCCAGCACGGGGACCGTAAAAGAAAAACTGTTTTTT. Protein: CASTGTVKEKLFF.

This clonotype was detected only a few times. The chain is built from TRBV2 and TRBJ2-5, with D possibly called TRBD1 or TRBD2 (6 bases each). The germline V and J ends were trimmed by 0 bases and 3 bases, with 11 bases remaining between them. Germline values: CDR1 SNHLY, CDR2 FYNNEI. The CDR3 runs to 15 residues. The CDR3 is CASSEARGTKETQYF. DNA of the CDR3: TGTGCCAGCAGTGAAGCACGGGGGACAAAAGAGACCCAGTACTTC.

This chain links TRBV5-1 with TRBJ2-3; D may be TRBD1 (5 bases). The CDR3 loop spans 13 amino acids. V was pared by 2 bases and J by 4 bases, with 8 bases between. Germline assignment: CDR1 SGHRS and CDR2 YFSETQ. This chain's CDR3 is CASSLDSADTQYF. In nucleotides, the CDR3 is TGCGCCAGCAGCTTAGACAGCGCAGATACGCAGTATTTT. Full variable domain (rest looked up from reference TRBV5-1 and TRBJ2-3): KAGVTQTPRYLIKTRGQQVTLSCSPISGHRSVSWYQQTPGQGLQFLFEYFSETQRNKGNFPGRFSGRQFSNSRSEMNVSTLELGDSALYLCASSLDSADTQYFGPGTRLTVL.

This chain connects TRBV7-2 to TRBJ2-2; D gene ambiguous. Germline V gene data show CDR1 as SGHTA and CDR2 as FQGNSA. The CDR3 consists of 15 residues. V gave up 2 bases and J gave up 2 bases, with 9 bases separating them. The CDR3 coding sequence is TGTGCCAGCAGCTTAATGCTTCAAAACACCGGGGAGCTGTTTTTT. Its protein is CASSLMLQNTGELFF. The full variable domain, completed using reference TRBV7-2 and TRBJ2-2, is GAGVSQSPSNKVTEKGKDVELRCDPISGHTALYWYRQSLGQGLEFLIYFQGNSAPDKSGLPSDRFSAERTGGSVSTLTIQRTQQEDSAVYLCASSLMLQNTGELFFGEGSRLTVL.

This clonotype was observed a few times. As DNA, the CDR3 is TGTGCCAGCCGCGGGGTAATGAATTCACCCCTCCACTTT. Protein: CASRGVMNSPLHF. This sequence joins TRBV6-1 and TRBJ1-6; D is unclear. Germline V gives CDR1 MNHNS, CDR2 SASEGT. V lost 8 bases, J lost 7 bases, and 12 bases lay in between. CDR3 length: 13 residues.

This clonotype was seen repeatedly, ten times or more. The rearrangement uses TRBV12-3 or TRBV12-4 and TRBJ2-2, with a weak D call TRBD1 (5 bases). V shed 4 bases and J shed 3 bases, with 12 bases lying between them. This CDR3 comprises 15 residues. The CDR3 DNA follows: TGTGCCAGCAGTTCCGCAGGGTCCCACACCGGGGAGCTGTTTTTT. This encodes CASSSAGSHTGELFF.

This chain connects TRBV7-3 to TRBJ1-5; possible D gene TRBD1, 5 bases. The length of the CDR3 is 16 residues. The germline V and J ends were trimmed by 8 bases and 0 bases, with 17 bases remaining between them. Germline V lookup: CDR1 SGHTA, CDR2 FQGTGA. This chain's CDR3 is CASLIYRRTSNQPQHF. CDR3 DNA sequence: TGTGCCAGCTTAATTTACAGGAGGACTAGCAATCAGCCCCAGCATTTT.

In its sample, this clonotype was seen a few times. This sequence joins TRBV20-1 and TRBJ1-6; D unresolved. From germline, CDR1 is DFQATT and CDR2 SNEGSKA (reference sequence). V dropped 0 bases and J dropped 9 bases, with 6 bases sitting between them. There are 12 residues in the CDR3. The CDR3 DNA reads TGCAGTGCTAGAGAGAGAACTTCACCCCTCCACTTT. Translating it yields CSARERTSPLHF.

This chain joins TRBV11-2 and TRBJ2-3; D remains unclear. This CDR3 has 11 amino acids. Looked up from germline, CDR1 is SGHAT and CDR2 is FQNNGV. The V end was cut by 8 bases, the J end by 5 bases, with 8 bases between. Here the CDR3 DNA reads TGTGCCAGCCGAGTGGGAGATACGCAGTATTTT. As protein: CASRVGDTQYF. The full variable domain, completed using reference TRBV11-2 and TRBJ2-3, is EAGVAQSPRYKIIEKRQSVAFWCNPISGHATLYWYQQILGQGPKLLIQFQNNGVVDDSQLPKDRFSAERLKGVDSTLKIQPAKLEDSAVYLCASRVGDTQYFGPGTRLTVL.

The rearrangement uses TRBV5-1 and TRBJ1-2; 8 bases map to TRBD1. V gave up 4 bases and J gave up 7 bases; unmatched junction bases: 6. This CDR3 has 13 amino acids. Looked up from germline, CDR1 is SGHRS and CDR2 is YFSETQ. The CDR3 sequence is CASSAGQGCGYTF. As DNA, the CDR3 is TGCGCCAGCAGCGCCGGACAGGGATGTGGCTACACCTTC.